This is a list of T cell receptor beta chains from one sample in a study of CXCR3-negative and CXCR3-positive naive CD8 T cells. No DNA is given; TCRdb re-called the 5' RACE reads and lists each CDR3 protein once. The listing records over 100,000 distinct CDR3 sequences. The sequenced material came from naive CXCR3- CD8+ T cells from blood. These receptors were obtained from a human donor in good health. Some clones in this sample may be carry-over from other donors' samples. Each CDR3 is given with its conserved first and last residue. The order of the fields is V gene, J gene, CDR3 protein.

v_call: TRBV9; j_call: TRBJ1-5; cdr3_aa: CASSVEQTNQPQHF
v_call: TRBV27; j_call: TRBJ1-1; cdr3_aa: CASSFSGWSTEAFF
v_call: TRBV27; j_call: TRBJ2-1; cdr3_aa: CASSAGYNEQFF
v_call: TRBV29-1; j_call: TRBJ2-7; cdr3_aa: CSVEEGYEQYF
v_call: TRBV2; j_call: TRBJ2-1; cdr3_aa: CASSEGYNEQFF
v_call: TRBV6-5; j_call: TRBJ2-2; cdr3_aa: CASSYSGWENTGELFF
v_call: TRBV28; j_call: TRBJ2-7; cdr3_aa: CASRWRGTGPGYEQYF
v_call: TRBV6-6; j_call: TRBJ1-5; cdr3_aa: CASSGGQTNQPQHF
v_call: TRBV12-3/TRBV12-4; j_call: TRBJ1-5; cdr3_aa: CASTTTGIFRYGNQPQHF
v_call: TRBV13; j_call: TRBJ2-7; cdr3_aa: CASSLGLGVISSYEQYF
v_call: TRBV14; j_call: TRBJ2-7; cdr3_aa: CASSKWTGGSEQYF
v_call: TRBV29-1; j_call: TRBJ2-3; cdr3_aa: CSALGTETDTQYF
v_call: TRBV12-2; j_call: TRBJ2-5; cdr3_aa: CASRLGQGEETQYF
v_call: TRBV24-1; j_call: TRBJ2-3; cdr3_aa: CATSDRVGADTQYF
v_call: TRBV12-3/TRBV12-4; j_call: TRBJ2-3; cdr3_aa: CASSFMGGTDTQYF
v_call: TRBV29-1; j_call: TRBJ2-5; cdr3_aa: CSGEREETQYF
v_call: TRBV7-9; j_call: TRBJ2-3; cdr3_aa: CASSKPGRTDTQYF
v_call: TRBV7-9; j_call: TRBJ2-5; cdr3_aa: CASSNTGYYQETQYF
v_call: TRBV7-3; j_call: TRBJ1-1; cdr3_aa: CASSPLGGDSEAFF
v_call: TRBV12-3/TRBV12-4; j_call: TRBJ1-1; cdr3_aa: CASSVAGNTEAFF
v_call: TRBV27; j_call: TRBJ1-2; cdr3_aa: CASSLTGQYGYTF
v_call: TRBV7-9; j_call: TRBJ1-2; cdr3_aa: CASSLGLGPANYGYTF
v_call: TRBV5-1; j_call: TRBJ1-2; cdr3_aa: CASSLREGYYGYTF
v_call: TRBV2; j_call: TRBJ2-2; cdr3_aa: CASTPPGFGNTGELFF
v_call: TRBV28; j_call: TRBJ2-4; cdr3_aa: CASSPIDREDTKNIQYF
v_call: TRBV11-2; j_call: TRBJ1-4; cdr3_aa: CASSFEQGWGEKLFF
v_call: TRBV6-2/TRBV6-3; j_call: TRBJ2-1; cdr3_aa: CASSYLVGLAGGEQFF
v_call: TRBV27; j_call: TRBJ2-7; cdr3_aa: CASSLGGQGSYEQYF
v_call: TRBV19; j_call: TRBJ2-1; cdr3_aa: CASSPGGSNEQFF
v_call: TRBV12-3/TRBV12-4; j_call: TRBJ1-3; cdr3_aa: CASNHGTNPIETIYF
v_call: TRBV5-6; j_call: TRBJ2-7; cdr3_aa: CASSSGLAFGYEQYF
v_call: TRBV29-1; j_call: TRBJ2-1; cdr3_aa: CSVELGREGIEQFF
v_call: TRBV7-8; j_call: TRBJ2-1; cdr3_aa: CASSLGAAVLAGAYNEQFF
v_call: TRBV10-3; j_call: TRBJ2-1; cdr3_aa: CAISESNDEQFF
v_call: TRBV28; j_call: TRBJ2-7; cdr3_aa: CASSAYSGLAPYEQYF
v_call: TRBV7-9; j_call: TRBJ1-2; cdr3_aa: CSSSLQTNFYGYTF
v_call: TRBV29-1; j_call: TRBJ2-7; cdr3_aa: CSVEGGDSPNYEQYF
v_call: TRBV7-9; j_call: TRBJ2-1; cdr3_aa: CATKGLAGNEQFF
v_call: TRBV20-1; j_call: TRBJ2-7; cdr3_aa: CSARDWAAGTYEQYF
v_call: TRBV7-9; j_call: TRBJ2-7; cdr3_aa: CASSTTDYEQYF
v_call: TRBV6-2/TRBV6-3; j_call: TRBJ2-7; cdr3_aa: CASSPPGHEQYF
v_call: TRBV6-5; j_call: TRBJ2-2; cdr3_aa: CASSYGVLNTGELFF
v_call: TRBV6-1; j_call: TRBJ2-6; cdr3_aa: CASSEEWRPWRANVLTF
v_call: TRBV12-3/TRBV12-4; j_call: TRBJ2-7; cdr3_aa: CASSSPRGIYEQYF